A selection of T cell receptor beta chains follows, all from one sample in a study of shared clonotypes between healthy human individuals. Libraries were prepared by immunoSEQ multiplex PCR; TCRdb keeps only in-frame clonotypes and omits some of them. This table has about 2.2 million clones, roughly 95% appearing once. Sample: naive CD8+ T cells from PBMCs. The origin of the receptors is a man aged 18-30 years in good health. Some clones in this sample may be carry-over from other donors' samples. Both conserved end residues are part of each CDR3. The D gene is left open where the match is weak. Part of the rows lack a size; the others show once, few, many or a class for expanded clones.

TRBV19	-	TRBJ1-1	few	CASSIAWDTEAFF	TGTGCCAGTAGTATCGCCTGGGACACTGAAGCTTTCTTT
TRBV7-4	-	TRBJ2-1	-	CASSLGPLEQFF	TGTGCCAGCAGCTTAGGCCCCCTTGAGCAGTTCTTC
TRBV7-2	TRBD1	TRBJ2-1	-	CASSSRQGRSYNEQFF	TGTGCCAGCAGCTCGAGACAGGGTAGGTCCTACAATGAGCAGTTCTTC
TRBV4-1	-	TRBJ2-7	-	CASSQDRTRRGSYEQYF	TGCGCCAGCAGCCAAGATAGGACAAGAAGGGGATCCTACGAGCAGTACTTC
TRBV5-4	-	TRBJ2-2	-	CASSFPEYTGELFF	TGTGCCAGCAGCTTTCCCGAATACACCGGGGAGCTGTTTTTT
TRBV9	TRBD2	TRBJ2-1	-	CASSPTGLAGEWPFF	TGTGCCAGCAGCCCGACGGGACTAGCGGGAGAGTGGCCGTTCTTC
TRBV5-6	-	TRBJ2-1	-	CASRGQMGHEQFF	TGTGCCAGCAGAGGACAGATGGGTCATGAGCAGTTCTTC
TRBV28	-	TRBJ2-5	once	CASSNRDGKETQYF	TGTGCCAGCAGTAACCGGGACGGGAAAGAGACCCAGTACTTC
TRBV14	TRBD1	TRBJ2-7	-	CASSQDREFPHEQYF	TGTGCCAGCAGCCAGGACAGGGAGTTTCCCCACGAGCAGTACTTC
TRBV28	-	TRBJ1-4	-	CASQQDLINEKLFF	TGTGCCAGCCAACAGGATCTTATTAATGAAAAACTGTTTTTT
TRBV27	TRBD2	TRBJ2-7	-	CASSPSSGSWTYEQYF	TGTGCCAGCAGTCCTTCTAGCGGGAGTTGGACCTACGAGCAGTACTTC
TRBV10-3	-	TRBJ2-7	-	CAISETGTATYEQYF	TGTGCCATCAGTGAGACCGGGACGGCTACCTACGAGCAGTACTTC
TRBV7-9	-	TRBJ2-3	-	CASKEADTQYF	TGTGCCAGCAAAGAAGCAGATACGCAGTATTTT
TRBV29-1	-	TRBJ2-2	once	CSVDDNTGELFF	TGCAGCGTTGACGACAACACCGGGGAGCTGTTTTTT
TRBV27	-	TRBJ2-7	-	CASSLSSRGGSSYEQYF	TGTGCCAGCAGTTTATCTTCCAGGGGAGGGAGCTCCTACGAGCAGTACTTC
TRBV25-1	-	TRBJ1-1	once	CASSESGGPTEAFF	TGTGCCAGCAGTGAATCTGGGGGGCCCACTGAAGCTTTCTTT
TRBV9	TRBD2	TRBJ2-2	-	CASSISGTGTGELFF	TGTGCCAGCAGCATCAGCGGGACGGGCACCGGGGAGCTGTTTTTT
TRBV13	-	TRBJ1-5	once	CASSLRGDSNQPQHF	TGTGCCAGCAGCTTGAGAGGGGATAGCAATCAGCCCCAGCATTTT
TRBV29-1	-	TRBJ1-1	-	CSVLGGLIRDTEAFF	TGCAGCGTTTTAGGGGGGCTTATCCGGGATACTGAAGCTTTCTTT
TRBV27	-	TRBJ2-7	-	CASSLGGEQYF	TGTGCCAGCAGTTTGGGGGGTGAGCAGTACTTC
TRBV4-1	-	TRBJ2-7	once	CASSQDGAPLDF	TGCGCCAGCAGCCAAGATGGAGCTCCCCTAGACTTC
TRBV11-2	-	TRBJ1-1	many	CASSIGGPGTEAFF	TGTGCCAGCAGCATAGGGGGACCGGGCACTGAAGCTTTCTTT
TRBV27	-	TRBJ1-5	few	CASSLYPYSNQPQHF	TGTGCCAGCAGTTTATATCCTTATAGCAATCAGCCCCAGCATTTT
TRBV15	-	TRBJ2-7	-	CATSRGAGTPYEQYF	TGTGCCACCAGCAGAGGTGCAGGGACCCCCTACGAGCAGTACTTC
TRBV9	-	TRBJ1-4	-	CASSRGPNEKLFF	TGTGCCAGCAGCCGGGGTCCAAATGAAAAACTGTTTTTT
TRBV13	-	TRBJ2-2	-	CASSSGTSNTGELFF	TGTGCCAGCAGCTCGGGGACTTCGAACACCGGGGAGCTGTTTTTT
TRBV15	-	TRBJ1-5	once	CATSGGTAYSNQPQHF	TGTGCCACCAGCGGAGGGACGGCGTATAGCAATCAGCCCCAGCATTTT
TRBV6-5	TRBD1	TRBJ2-7	-	CASSYLPGTETYEQYF	TGTGCCAGCAGTTACCTACCCGGGACAGAGACCTACGAGCAGTACTTC
TRBV16	-	TRBJ2-7	once	CASSSGTPSSYEQYF	TGTGCCAGCAGCTCCGGGACGCCGAGCTCCTACGAGCAGTACTTC
TRBV7-3	TRBD2	TRBJ2-7	-	CASAWGASGAYEQYF	TGTGCCAGCGCCTGGGGGGCTAGCGGGGCCTACGAGCAGTACTTC
TRBV7-6	TRBD2	TRBJ2-1	-	CASSFILAGDNEQFF	TGTGCCAGCAGCTTTATACTAGCGGGAGACAATGAGCAGTTCTTC
TRBV29-1	-	TRBJ1-2	-	CSVNTGTVYGYTF	TGCAGCGTTAACACCGGGACGGTCTATGGCTACACCTTC
TRBV27	TRBD2	TRBJ2-7	-	CASTTGAGGRREQYF	TGTGCCAGCACCACCGGAGCGGGAGGGCGTCGCGAGCAGTACTTC
TRBV9	TRBD1	TRBJ2-7	-	CASSGATGIEQYF	TGTGCCAGCAGCGGGGCGACAGGGATCGAGCAGTACTTC
TRBV7-9	-	TRBJ1-1	-	CASSSGAEAFF	TGTGCCAGCAGCTCGGGGGCTGAAGCTTTCTTT
TRBV27	-	TRBJ2-2	-	CASSLSGRAGELFF	TGTGCCAGCAGTTTAAGCGGAAGGGCCGGGGAGCTGTTTTTT
TRBV7-6	-	TRBJ2-2	-	CATAQGRATGELFF	TGTGCCACCGCACAGGGACGAGCCACCGGGGAGCTGTTTTTT
TRBV28	-	TRBJ2-1	-	CASSPRARGGNEQFF	TGTGCCAGCAGTCCCCGTGCCAGGGGAGGGAATGAGCAGTTCTTC
TRBV9	TRBD2	TRBJ2-1	-	CASSVSGTSVNEQFF	TGTGCCAGCAGCGTTTCCGGGACTAGCGTAAATGAGCAGTTCTTC
TRBV6-5	TRBD2	TRBJ2-7	-	CASSYSISGNSYEQYF	TGTGCCAGCAGTTACTCGATTAGCGGGAACTCCTACGAGCAGTACTTC
TRBV7-9	-	TRBJ2-7	-	CASSSGTFLSSYEQYF	TGTGCCAGCAGCTCCGGGACCTTTTTAAGCTCCTACGAGCAGTACTTC
TRBV19	-	TRBJ2-7	-	CASSIGTTSSYEQYF	TGTGCCAGTAGTATCGGGACGACGAGCTCCTACGAGCAGTACTTC
TRBV4-1	-	TRBJ1-1	-	CASSQSGQGYTEAFF	TGCGCCAGCAGCCAAAGCGGGCAGGGCTACACTGAAGCTTTCTTT
TRBV7-6	-	TRBJ2-1	-	CASSLEGLQLLDEQFF	TGTGCCAGCAGCTTAGAGGGACTCCAACTATTGGATGAGCAGTTCTTC
TRBV27	-	TRBJ1-1	-	CASSYDGGPSTEAFF	TGTGCCAGCAGCTACGATGGAGGGCCTAGCACTGAAGCTTTCTTT
TRBV6-5	-	TRBJ1-5	-	CASSYAGDISPSIF	-
TRBV5-1	TRBD2	TRBJ2-1	-	CASRHGTSGGNEQFF	TGCGCCAGCAGACATGGGACTAGCGGGGGCAATGAGCAGTTCTTC
TRBV27	TRBD2	TRBJ2-5	-	CASSSWTSGQLGETQYF	TGTGCCAGCAGTTCCTGGACTAGCGGACAGTTGGGGGAGACCCAGTACTTC
TRBV4-1	-	TRBJ2-2	-	CASSQTDALAGGELFF	TGCGCCAGCAGCCAAACCGACGCACTAGCTGGTGGGGAGCTGTTTTTT
TRBV7-8	-	TRBJ1-1	-	CASSPLEEAEAFF	TGTGCCAGCAGCCCCCTCGAAGAAGCTGAAGCTTTCTTT
TRBV27	-	TRBJ2-7	-	CASSFGRAEGEQYF	TGTGCCAGCAGTTTTGGCAGGGCGGAAGGGGAGCAGTACTTC
TRBV2	-	TRBJ2-1	-	CASSEDLRDEQFF	TGTGCCAGCTCCGAGGATCTTAGGGATGAGCAGTTCTTC
TRBV29-1	TRBD2	TRBJ2-1	-	CSVVGTSYNEQFF	TGCAGCGTTGTTGGGACTAGCTACAATGAGCAGTTCTTC
TRBV7-2	TRBD1	TRBJ2-2	-	CASSTRQGANTGELFF	TGTGCCAGCAGCACCCGACAGGGGGCGAACACCGGGGAGCTGTTTTTT